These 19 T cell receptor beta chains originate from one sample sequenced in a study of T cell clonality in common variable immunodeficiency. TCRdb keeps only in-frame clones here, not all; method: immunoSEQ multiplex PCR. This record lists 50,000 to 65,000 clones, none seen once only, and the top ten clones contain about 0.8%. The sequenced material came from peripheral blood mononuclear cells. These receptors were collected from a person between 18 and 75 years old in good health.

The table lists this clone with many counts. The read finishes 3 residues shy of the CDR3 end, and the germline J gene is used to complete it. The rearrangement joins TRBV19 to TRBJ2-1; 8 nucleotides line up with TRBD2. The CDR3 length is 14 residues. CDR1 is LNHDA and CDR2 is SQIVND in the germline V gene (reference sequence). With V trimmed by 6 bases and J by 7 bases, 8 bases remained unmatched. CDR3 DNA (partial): TGTGCCAGTAGCCGGGGGGGCCAACTGAATGAG. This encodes CASSRGGQLNE. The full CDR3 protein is CASSRGGQLNEQFF.

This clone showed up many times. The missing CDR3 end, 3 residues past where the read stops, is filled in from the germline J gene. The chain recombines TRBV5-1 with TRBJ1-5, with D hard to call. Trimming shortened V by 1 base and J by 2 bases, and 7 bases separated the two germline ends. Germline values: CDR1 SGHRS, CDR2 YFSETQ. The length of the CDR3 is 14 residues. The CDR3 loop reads CASSLSGGNQPQHF. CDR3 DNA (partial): TGCGCCAGCAGCTTGAGCGGAGGCAATCAGCCC.

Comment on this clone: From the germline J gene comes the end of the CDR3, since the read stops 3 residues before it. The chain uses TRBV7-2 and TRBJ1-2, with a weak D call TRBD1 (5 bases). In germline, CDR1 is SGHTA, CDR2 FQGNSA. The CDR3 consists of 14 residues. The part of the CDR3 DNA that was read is TGTGCCAGCAGCTCCAACTGGGGGGGAAACGAC. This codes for CASSSNWGGND. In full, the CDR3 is CASSSNWGGNDYTF.

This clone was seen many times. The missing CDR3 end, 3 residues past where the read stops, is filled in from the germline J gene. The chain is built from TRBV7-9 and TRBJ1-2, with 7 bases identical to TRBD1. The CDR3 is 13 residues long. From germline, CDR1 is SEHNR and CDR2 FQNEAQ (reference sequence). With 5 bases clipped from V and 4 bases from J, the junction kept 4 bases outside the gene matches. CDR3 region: CASSLTGTYGYTF. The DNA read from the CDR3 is TGTGCCAGCAGCCTGACAGGGACCTATGGC.

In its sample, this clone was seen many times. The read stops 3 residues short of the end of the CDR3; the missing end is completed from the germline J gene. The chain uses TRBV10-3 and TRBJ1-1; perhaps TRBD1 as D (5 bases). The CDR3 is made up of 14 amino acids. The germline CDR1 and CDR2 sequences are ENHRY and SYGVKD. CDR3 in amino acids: CAIKDIGTPKPAFF. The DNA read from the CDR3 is TGTGCCATCAAGGACATAGGCACCCCGAAGCCG.

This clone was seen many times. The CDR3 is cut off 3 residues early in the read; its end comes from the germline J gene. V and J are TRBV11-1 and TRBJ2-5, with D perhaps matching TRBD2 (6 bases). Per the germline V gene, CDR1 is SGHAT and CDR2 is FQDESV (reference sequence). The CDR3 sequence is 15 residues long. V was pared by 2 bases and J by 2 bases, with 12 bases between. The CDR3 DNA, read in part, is TGTGCCAGCAGCTTACGGAGGGGCAGGCAAGAGACC. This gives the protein CASSLRRGRQET. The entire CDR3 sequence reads CASSLRRGRQETQYF.

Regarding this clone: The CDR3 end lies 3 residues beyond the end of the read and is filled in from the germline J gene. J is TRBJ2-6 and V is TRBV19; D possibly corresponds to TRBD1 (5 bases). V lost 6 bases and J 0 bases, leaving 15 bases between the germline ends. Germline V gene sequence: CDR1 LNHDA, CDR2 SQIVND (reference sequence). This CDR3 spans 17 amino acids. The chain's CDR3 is CASSVLGRSSGANVLTF. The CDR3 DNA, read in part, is TGTGCCAGTAGCGTCCTGGGGCGAAGCTCTGGGGCCAACGTC.

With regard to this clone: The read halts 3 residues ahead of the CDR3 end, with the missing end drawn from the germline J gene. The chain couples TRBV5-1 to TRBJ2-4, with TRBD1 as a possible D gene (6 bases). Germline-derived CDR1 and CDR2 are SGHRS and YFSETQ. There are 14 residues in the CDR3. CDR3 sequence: CASSQDSGGYGQYF. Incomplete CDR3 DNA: TGCGCCAGCAGCCAGGACAGCGGAGGCTATGGT.

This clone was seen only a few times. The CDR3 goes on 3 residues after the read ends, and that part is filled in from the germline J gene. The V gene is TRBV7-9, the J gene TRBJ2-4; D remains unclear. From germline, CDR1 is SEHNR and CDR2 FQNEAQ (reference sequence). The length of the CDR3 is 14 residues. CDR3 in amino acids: CASSLFGFNYGQYF. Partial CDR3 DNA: TGTGCCAGCAGCTTATTCGGATTTAACTATGGT.

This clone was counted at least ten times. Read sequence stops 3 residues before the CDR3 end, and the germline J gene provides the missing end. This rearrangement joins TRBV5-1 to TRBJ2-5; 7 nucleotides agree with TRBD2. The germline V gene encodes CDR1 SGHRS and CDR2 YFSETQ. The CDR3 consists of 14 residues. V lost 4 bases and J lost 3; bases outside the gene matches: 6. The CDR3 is CASSPGTTKETQYF. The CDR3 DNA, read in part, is TGCGCCAGCAGCCCTGGGACTACTAAAGAGACC. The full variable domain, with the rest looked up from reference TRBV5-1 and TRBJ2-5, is KAGVTQTPRYLIKTRGQQVTLSCSPISGHRSVSWYQQTPGQGLQFLFEYFSETQRNKGNFPGRFSGRQFSNSRSEMNVSTLELGDSALYLCASSPGTTKETQYFGPGTRLLVL.

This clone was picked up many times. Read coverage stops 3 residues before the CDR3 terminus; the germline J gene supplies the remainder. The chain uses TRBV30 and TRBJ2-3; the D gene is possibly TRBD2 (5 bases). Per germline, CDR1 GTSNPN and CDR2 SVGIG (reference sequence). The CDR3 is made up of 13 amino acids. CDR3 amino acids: CACERFSTDTQYF. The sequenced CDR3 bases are TGTGCTTGTGAGCGGTTCAGCACAGATACG.

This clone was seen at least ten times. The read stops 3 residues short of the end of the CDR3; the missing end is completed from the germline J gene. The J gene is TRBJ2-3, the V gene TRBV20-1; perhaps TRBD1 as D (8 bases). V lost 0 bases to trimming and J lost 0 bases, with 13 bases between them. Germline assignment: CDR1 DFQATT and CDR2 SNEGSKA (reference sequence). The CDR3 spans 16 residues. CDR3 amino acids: CSARDGQGGSTDTQYF. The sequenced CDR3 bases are TGCAGTGCTAGAGACGGACAGGGAGGGAGCACAGATACG.

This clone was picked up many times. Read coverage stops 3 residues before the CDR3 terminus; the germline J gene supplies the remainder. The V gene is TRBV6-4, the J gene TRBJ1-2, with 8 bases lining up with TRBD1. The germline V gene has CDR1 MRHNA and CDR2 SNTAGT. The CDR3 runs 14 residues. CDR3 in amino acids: CASSGQGSLGGYTF. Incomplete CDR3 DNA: TGTGCCAGCAGTGGACAGGGGTCGTTGGGGGGC.

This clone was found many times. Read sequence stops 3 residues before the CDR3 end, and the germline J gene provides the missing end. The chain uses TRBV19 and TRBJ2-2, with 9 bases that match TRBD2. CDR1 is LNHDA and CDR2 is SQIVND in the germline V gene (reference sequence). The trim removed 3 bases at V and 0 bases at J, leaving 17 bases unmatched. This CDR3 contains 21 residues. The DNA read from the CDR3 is TGTGCCAGTAGTATCCGGCTTTCACTAGCGGGTTCCCCCGCGAACACCGGGGAG. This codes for CASSIRLSLAGSPANTGE. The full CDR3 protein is CASSIRLSLAGSPANTGELFF. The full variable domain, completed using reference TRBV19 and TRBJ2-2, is DGGITQSPKYLFRKEGQNVTLSCEQNLNHDAMYWYRQDPGQGLRLIYYSQIVNDFQKGDIAEGYSVSREKKESFPLTVTSAQKNPTAFYLCASSIRLSLAGSPANTGELFFGEGSRLTVL.

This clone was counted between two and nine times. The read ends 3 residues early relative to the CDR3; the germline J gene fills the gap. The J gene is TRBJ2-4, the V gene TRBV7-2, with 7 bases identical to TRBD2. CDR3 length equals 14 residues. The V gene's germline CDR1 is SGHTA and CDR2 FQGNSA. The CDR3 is CASSLNPGDYGQYF. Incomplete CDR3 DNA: TGTGCCAGCAGCTTAAATCCCGGGGACTATGGT. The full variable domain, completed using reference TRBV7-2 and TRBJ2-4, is GAGVSQSPSNKVTEKGKDVELRCDPISGHTALYWYRQSLGQGLEFLIYFQGNSAPDKSGLPSDRFSAERTGGSVSTLTIQRTQQEDSAVYLCASSLNPGDYGQYFGAGTRLSVL.

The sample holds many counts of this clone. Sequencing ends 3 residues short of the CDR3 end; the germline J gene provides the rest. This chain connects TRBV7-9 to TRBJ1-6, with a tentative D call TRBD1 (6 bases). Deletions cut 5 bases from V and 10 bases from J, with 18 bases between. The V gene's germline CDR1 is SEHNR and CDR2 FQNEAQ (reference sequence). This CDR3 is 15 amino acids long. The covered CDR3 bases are TGTGCCAGCAGCGAGCTACAGGGTGTAAGATCACCC. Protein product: CASSELQGVRSP. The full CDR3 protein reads CASSELQGVRSPLHF.

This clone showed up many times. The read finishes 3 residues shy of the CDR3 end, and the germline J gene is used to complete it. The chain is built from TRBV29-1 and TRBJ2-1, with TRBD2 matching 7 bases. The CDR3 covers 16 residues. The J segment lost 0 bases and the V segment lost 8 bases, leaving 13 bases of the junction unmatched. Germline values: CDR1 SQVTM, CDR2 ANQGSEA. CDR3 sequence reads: CSLGGSGSSSYNEQFF. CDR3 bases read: TGCAGCCTTGGAGGTAGCGGGTCGAGCTCCTACAATGAG.

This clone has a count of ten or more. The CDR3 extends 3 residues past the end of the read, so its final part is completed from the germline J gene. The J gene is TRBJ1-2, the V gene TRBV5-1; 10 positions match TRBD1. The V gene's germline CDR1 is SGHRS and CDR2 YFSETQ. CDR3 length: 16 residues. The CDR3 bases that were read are TGCGCCAGCAGCGTTGTCCCGGGACAGGGGATGGAAGGC. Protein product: CASSVVPGQGMEG. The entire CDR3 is CASSVVPGQGMEGYTF.

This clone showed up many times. The covered CDR3 bases are TGTGCCAGCGGTGCGGAGGGGGGGGGTAACAATGAG. Translating it yields CASGAEGGGNNE. The full CDR3 sequence reads CASGAEGGGNNEQFF. This chain connects TRBV6-4 to TRBJ2-1, with TRBD2 as a possible D gene (7 bases). The sequenced fragment ends 3 residues before the CDR3 boundary, so the rest is inferred from the germline J gene. Germline loops: CDR1 MRHNA, CDR2 SNTAGT. The CDR3 sequence is 15 residues long. V was pared by 8 bases and J by 5 bases, with 19 bases between.